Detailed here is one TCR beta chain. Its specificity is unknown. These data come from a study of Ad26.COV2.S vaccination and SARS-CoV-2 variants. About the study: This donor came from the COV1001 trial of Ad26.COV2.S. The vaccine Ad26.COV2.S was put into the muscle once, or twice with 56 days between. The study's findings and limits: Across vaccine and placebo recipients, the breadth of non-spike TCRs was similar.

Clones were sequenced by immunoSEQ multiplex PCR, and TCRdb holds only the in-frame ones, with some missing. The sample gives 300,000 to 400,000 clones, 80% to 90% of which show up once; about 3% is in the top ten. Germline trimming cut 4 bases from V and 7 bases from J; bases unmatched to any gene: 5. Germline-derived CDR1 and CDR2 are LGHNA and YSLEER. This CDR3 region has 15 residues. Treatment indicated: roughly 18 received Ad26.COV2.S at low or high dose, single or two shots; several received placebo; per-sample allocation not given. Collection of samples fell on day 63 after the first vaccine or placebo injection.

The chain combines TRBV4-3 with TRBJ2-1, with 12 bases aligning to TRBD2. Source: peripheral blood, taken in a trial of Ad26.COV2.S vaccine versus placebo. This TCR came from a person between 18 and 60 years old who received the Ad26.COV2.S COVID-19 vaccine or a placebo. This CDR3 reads CASSRQLAGGNEQFF. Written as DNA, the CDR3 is TGCGCCAGCAGCCGACAACTAGCGGGGGGAAATGAGCAGTTCTTC.